Detailed here is one TCR beta chain. This clonotype was seen repeatedly, ten times or more. Which antigen it targets is not known. The junction departs from the called germline gene at one end, perhaps through a read error. Including the terminal cysteine and phenylalanine, the CDR3 comprises 17 residues. The DNA shown is the 51-base CDR3, in frame from base 1. As encoded in the germline V gene (reference sequence), CDR1 is LGHDT while CDR2 is YNNKEL. Library method: 5' RACE. The instrument given in TCRdb is NextSeq 500. In the TCR library protocol, unique molecular identifiers were attached to individual cDNA molecules to correct for PCR bias and sequencing error. Both TCR alpha and beta chains were sequenced, and tight co-correlation was observed between alpha and beta sequence abundances in each sample. Concerning the study's data processing: V gene, J gene and CDR3 annotation of TCR sequences was performed with Decombinator V4. TCRs were defined as expanded if a significant change between any two time points was detected under a Poisson model with p below 0.0001. TCR abundances were normalised to the total number of TCRs sequenced per sample and were expressed as counts per million. MAIT TCRs were defined by TRAV1-2 paired with TRAJ12, TRAJ20 or TRAJ33, and iNKT TCRs by TRAV10 paired with TRAJ18. VDJdb, accessed 1 November 2021, was searched for CMV, EBV and SARS-CoV-2 annotated TCRs, excluding TCRs annotated for multiple antigens. The raw public reads went through TCRdb reprocessing: fastp at Q25, MiXCR clone calling, in-frame beta chains kept. Rows with one shared CDR3 protein collapse into an entry with the most common genes and DNA. None of the V and J calls come from the authors' own analysis; TCRdb made them. Here the sample has roughly 92,000 distinct CDR3 sequences; roughly 12% occur a single time. The ten largest make up about 4.6% of the sample.

This sample was included in a study of early T cells in non-severe SARS-CoV-2 infection (TCRdb year 2021). Context from the whole study: Because TCR sequencing relied on bulk RNA taken from unsorted whole blood, pairing of alpha and beta chains was not possible.

The study was a case-control design nested within a healthcare worker cohort in London, UK, with weekly nasopharyngeal swab PCR tests and blood sampling. Healthcare workers were recruited between 23 and 31 March 2020, during the week of the UK lockdown, and were followed weekly for up to roughly 15 weeks. Study-wide findings and limitations: VDJdb matching was skewed toward anti-spike CD8 responses and likely underestimated virus-specific expansions, missing private and CD4 specificities.

This sequence uses TRBV3-1 and TRBJ2-4; a weak D assignment points to TRBD2 (7 bases agree). The material was whole blood, obtained at baseline. The TCR was taken from an adult who was a healthcare worker with PCR-confirmed SARS-CoV-2 infection or an uninfected control (not recorded which). The CDR3 here reads CASSQGILRGRQNIQYF. The DNA reads as follows: TGTGCCAGCAGTCAAGGGATCTTGCGGGGGCGGCAAAACATTCAGTACTTC.